These 20 T cell receptor beta chains came from one sample sequenced in a study of T cell repertoires in cytomegalovirus infection (dated by TCRdb to the late 2010s). Data came from an Illumina HiSeq 1500. TCRdb reworked the public reads: Q25 trimming with fastp, MiXCR clone assembly, productive beta chains retained. Duplicate CDR3 protein sequences are folded into a single record with the most common DNA and genes. This sample lists about 260,000 distinct CDR3 sequences; around 15% were detected once. The biggest ten clones account for roughly 8.7% of the sample. The sequencing sample was made of PBMCs. The receptors come from a human donor in good health (CMV status not recorded). Some clones in this sample may be carry-over from other donors' samples.

The chain uses TRBV2 and TRBJ1-5, with D unresolved. CDR3 length equals 13 residues. With 6 bases removed from V and 1 base from J, the gap between germline ends came to 7 bases. Germline V gene data show CDR1 as SNHLY and CDR2 as FYNNEI. The CDR3 is CASSLESNQPQHF. The CDR3 DNA sequence: TGTGCCAGCAGCCTAGAGAGCAATCAGCCCCAGCATTTT.

This clonotype has only a few counts. The J gene is TRBJ1-2, the V gene TRBV28; 11 nucleotides align to TRBD1. The germline gives CDR1 MDHEN, CDR2 SYDVKM. V lost 5 bases, J lost 5 bases, and 10 bases stayed unmatched. This CDR3 contains 16 residues. CDR3: CASSPVGQGDIYGYTF. The CDR3 DNA reads TGTGCCAGCAGTCCAGTGGGACAGGGGGACATATATGGCTACACCTTC.

Many counts were recorded for this clonotype. The chain has TRBV19 and TRBJ2-2; D not resolved. The V end was cut by 3 bases, the J end by 7 bases, with 18 bases between. CDR1 and CDR2 from the germline V gene are LNHDA and SQIVND (reference sequence). The CDR3 runs to 16 residues. CDR3 DNA: TGTGCCAGTAGTATTCTGACCCAACTTGGAGTCGGGGAGCTGTTTTTT. This encodes CASSILTQLGVGELFF.

Regarding this clonotype: This may come from a read error, since a much larger clone is one base off. V is TRBV6-2 or TRBV6-3 and J is TRBJ2-1, with 7 bases fitting TRBD1. After removal of 2 bases from V and 2 bases from J, the junction contained 0 bases not matched to a gene. Germline loops: CDR1 MNHEY, CDR2 SVGEGT. This CDR3 spans 14 amino acids. Written as DNA, the CDR3 is TGTGCCAGCAGTTACGGGACAGCCTACAATGAGCAGTTCTTC. Protein product: CASSYGTAYNEQFF.

This rearrangement joins TRBV28 to TRBJ2-5, with TRBD1 matching over 10 bases. CDR1 is MDHEN and CDR2 is SYDVKM in the germline V gene. The CDR3 has 12 residues. With 8 bases clipped from V and 3 bases from J, the junction kept 0 bases outside the gene matches. CDR3 DNA sequence: TGTGCCAGCGGGACAGGGGAAGAGACCCAGTACTTC. This translates into CASGTGEETQYF.

This clonotype has more than one count but fewer than ten. This chain links TRBV28 with TRBJ1-5, with D uncertain. Trimming shortened V by 5 bases and J by 4 bases, and 9 bases separated the two germline ends. Germline CDR1 and CDR2: MDHEN and SYDVKM. The CDR3 has 13 residues. CDR3 sequence reads: CASSKRVNQPQHF. CDR3 nucleotide sequence: TGTGCCAGCAGTAAACGGGTGAATCAGCCCCAGCATTTT.

This chain links TRBV11-2 with TRBJ2-7; TRBD1 aligns across 7 bases. The germline V gene has CDR1 SGHAT and CDR2 FQNNGV. CDR3 length equals 16 residues. V shed 1 base and J 3 bases; nucleotides not matched to a gene: 9. The CDR3 sequence: CASSLGPDRDFYEQYF. DNA of the CDR3: TGTGCCAGCAGCTTAGGCCCAGACAGGGATTTCTACGAGCAGTACTTC.

V and J are TRBV12-3 or TRBV12-4 and TRBJ2-1; maybe TRBD2 (8 bases). This CDR3 has 17 residues. With 6 bases removed from V and 8 bases from J, the gap between germline ends came to 26 bases. The CDR3 reads CASRPRSGGLVPDEQFF. CDR3 DNA: TGTGCCAGCAGGCCAAGGTCAGGGGGACTAGTCCCAGATGAGCAGTTCTTC.

The V gene is TRBV7-3, the J gene TRBJ1-6; D not certain. Germline lookup yields CDR1 SGHTA and CDR2 FQGTGA. V was shortened by 3 bases and J by 5 bases, with 8 bases between the two germline ends. The CDR3 runs to 14 residues. CDR3 sequence reads: CASSLDLHNSPLHF. The CDR3, as DNA: TGTGCCAGCAGCTTGGATCTTCATAATTCACCCCTCCACTTT.

This chain connects TRBV13 to TRBJ1-1; D possibly corresponds to TRBD1 (5 bases). Germline V gives CDR1 PRHDT, CDR2 FYEKMQ (reference sequence). The CDR3 is made up of 15 amino acids. Trimming pared 5 bases from V and 2 bases from J, leaving 15 bases between. CDR3 residues: CASSPPVGVNTEAFF. DNA of the CDR3: TGTGCCAGCAGCCCCCCGGTAGGGGTAAACACTGAAGCTTTCTTT.

This sequence joins TRBV14 and TRBJ1-1; no clear D. V lost 4 bases to trimming and J lost 4 bases, with 10 bases between them. The CDR3 runs to 13 residues. Germline CDR1 is SGHDN and CDR2 is FVKESK. The DNA for the CDR3 is TGTGCCAGCAGCCCGGCACCCGGCACTGAAGCTTTCTTT. Translating it yields CASSPAPGTEAFF.

The chain combines TRBV20-1 with TRBJ2-3; D ambiguous. V gave up 8 bases and J gave up 3 bases, with 15 bases separating them. This CDR3 has 13 amino acids. The germline V gene has CDR1 DFQATT and CDR2 SNEGSKA (reference sequence). CDR3 region: CSLPLRSTDTQYF. CDR3 DNA: TGCAGTCTCCCCTTGCGGAGTACAGATACGCAGTATTTT.

In this sample, this clonotype turned up many times. The chain has TRBV15 and TRBJ1-5, with D possibly TRBD1 on 6 matching bases. CDR3 length: 16 amino acids. In germline, CDR1 is LNHNV, CDR2 YYDKDF (reference sequence). Trimming removed 8 bases at V and 1 base at J, with 18 bases between. Here the CDR3 DNA reads TGTGCCACCGGGACACACGGCCTCTCAAGCAATCAGCCCCAGCATTTT. Its translation is CATGTHGLSSNQPQHF.

This clonotype was counted a few times. The chain has TRBV20-1 and TRBJ2-7; TRBD2 aligns across 13 bases. The germline CDR1 and CDR2 sequences are DFQATT and SNEGSKA (reference sequence). CDR3 size: 14 residues. CDR3 amino acids: CTGTSGRARIEQYF. The CDR3 coding sequence is TGCACTGGCACTAGCGGGAGGGCCCGCATCGAGCAGTACTTC.

This clonotype was detected ten times or more. V gene TRBV7-2 combines with J gene TRBJ1-1, with D uncertain. The germline gives CDR1 SGHTA, CDR2 FQGNSA. The length of the CDR3 is 15 residues. The V end lost 3 bases, the J end lost 0 bases, and 11 bases lay between the germline ends. The CDR3 DNA reads TGTGCCAGCAGCTTTTGGGGTGAGATGAACACTGAAGCTTTCTTT. Amino acid sequence: CASSFWGEMNTEAFF.

This clonotype was observed many times. The genes are TRBV2 and TRBJ1-2; a possible D gene is TRBD1 (6 bases). Trimming pared 7 bases from V and 3 bases from J, leaving 9 bases between. This CDR3 is built from 12 residues. Germline values: CDR1 SNHLY, CDR2 FYNNEI. CDR3 coding DNA: TGTGCCAGCATGGCAGGGGACTATGGCTACACCTTC. Amino acids: CASMAGDYGYTF.

In this sample, this clonotype turned up many times. The J gene is TRBJ1-1, the V gene TRBV7-3; D not certain. Trimming cost V 3 bases and J 4 bases, with 9 bases left between them. CDR1 is SGHTA and CDR2 is FQGTGA in the germline V gene. The CDR3 runs 13 residues. Here the CDR3 DNA reads TGTGCCAGCAGCTTTCAGGAGGGCACTGAAGCTTTCTTT. It is translated as CASSFQEGTEAFF. The full variable domain, rest sourced from reference TRBV7-3 and TRBJ1-1, is GAGVSQTPSNKVTEKGKYVELRCDPISGHTALYWYRQSLGQGPEFLIYFQGTGAADDSGLPNDRFFAVRPEGSVSTLKIQRTERGDSAVYLCASSFQEGTEAFFGQGTRLTVV.

In this sample, this clonotype turned up a few times. The chain couples TRBV7-9 to TRBJ2-1; a weak D match, TRBD2 (6 bases). The V gene lost 8 bases and the J gene lost 3 bases, with 8 bases spanning the gap. This CDR3 is built from 12 residues. In germline, CDR1 is SEHNR, CDR2 FQNEAQ (reference sequence). The CDR3 spells CASGGFYNEQFF. The CDR3 DNA reads as TGTGCCAGCGGGGGGTTCTACAATGAGCAGTTCTTC.

The chain employs TRBV28 and TRBJ1-1; maybe TRBD1 (5 bases). Deletions cut 6 bases from V and 1 base from J, with 12 bases between. Germline CDR1 reads MDHEN; CDR2 reads SYDVKM. The CDR3 covers 14 residues. CDR3 in amino acids: CASRPPGQNTEAFF. The CDR3 coding sequence is TGTGCCAGCAGACCCCCAGGGCAGAACACTGAAGCTTTCTTT.

This clonotype has ten or more counts. This sequence joins TRBV27 and TRBJ2-2, with TRBD2 identical over 13 bases. The V and J ends lost 5 bases and 1 base, in that order; junction bases with no gene match: 7. The CDR3 sequence is 18 residues long. The germline CDR1 and CDR2 sequences are MNHEY and SMNVEV (reference sequence). The CDR3: CASSIKRLAGGNTGELFF. DNA for the CDR3: TGTGCCAGCAGTATTAAACGACTAGCGGGGGGGAACACCGGGGAGCTGTTTTTT.